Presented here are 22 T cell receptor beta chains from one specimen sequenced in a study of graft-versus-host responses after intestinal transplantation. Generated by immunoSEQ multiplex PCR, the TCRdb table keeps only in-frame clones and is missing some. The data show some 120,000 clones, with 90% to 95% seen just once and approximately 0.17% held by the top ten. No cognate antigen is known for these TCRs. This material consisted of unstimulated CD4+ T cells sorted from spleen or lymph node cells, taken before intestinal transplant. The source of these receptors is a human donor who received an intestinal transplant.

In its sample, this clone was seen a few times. The CDR3 reads CASSSGVTYEQYF. The CDR3 DNA reads as TGTGCCAGCAGCTCCGGCGTAACCTACGAGCAGTACTTC. The chain is built from TRBV7-7 and TRBJ2-7; no clear D. Germline V gene lookup returns CDR1 SSHAT and CDR2 FNYEAQ (reference sequence). The V and J ends lost 4 bases and 2 bases respectively, with 9 bases between them. The CDR3 sequence is 13 residues long. The full variable domain, its missing parts supplied by reference TRBV7-7 and TRBJ2-7, is GAGVSQSPRYKVTKRGQDVTLRCDPISSHATLYWYQQALGQGPEFLTYFNYEAQPDKSGLPSDRFSAERPEGSISTLTIQRTEQRDSAMYRCASSSGVTYEQYFGPGTRLTVT.

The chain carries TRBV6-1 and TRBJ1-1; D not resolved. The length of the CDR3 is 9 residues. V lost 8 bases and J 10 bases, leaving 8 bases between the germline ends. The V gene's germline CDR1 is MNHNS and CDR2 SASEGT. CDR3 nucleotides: TGTGCCAGCCTGCCTGGAGCTTTCTTT. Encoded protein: CASLPGAFF.

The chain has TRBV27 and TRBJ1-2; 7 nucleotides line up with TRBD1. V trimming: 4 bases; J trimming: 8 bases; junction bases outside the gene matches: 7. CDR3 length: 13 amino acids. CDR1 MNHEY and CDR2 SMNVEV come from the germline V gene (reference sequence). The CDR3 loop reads CASSSTGVRGYTF. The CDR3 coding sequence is TGTGCCAGCAGTTCTACAGGGGTCCGGGGCTACACCTTC.

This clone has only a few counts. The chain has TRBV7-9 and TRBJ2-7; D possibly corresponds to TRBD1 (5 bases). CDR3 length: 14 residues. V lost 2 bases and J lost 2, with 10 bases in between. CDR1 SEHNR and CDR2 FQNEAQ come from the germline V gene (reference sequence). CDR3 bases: TGTGCCAGCAGCTTACCCAGGGTTCCCTACGAGCAGTACTTC. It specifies CASSLPRVPYEQYF.

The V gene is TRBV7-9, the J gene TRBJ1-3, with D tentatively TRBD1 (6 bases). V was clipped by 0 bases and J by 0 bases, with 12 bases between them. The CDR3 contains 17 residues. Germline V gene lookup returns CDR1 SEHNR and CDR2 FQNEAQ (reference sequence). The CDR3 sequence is CASSLAGGGLSGNTIYF. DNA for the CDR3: TGTGCCAGCAGCTTAGCAGGGGGTGGACTCTCTGGAAACACCATATATTTT.

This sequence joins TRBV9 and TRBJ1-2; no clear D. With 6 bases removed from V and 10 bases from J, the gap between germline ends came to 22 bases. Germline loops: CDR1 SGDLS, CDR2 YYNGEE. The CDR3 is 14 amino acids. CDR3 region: CASTAGSTLRAYTF. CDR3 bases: TGTGCCAGCACGGCGGGGTCAACCCTCCGGGCCTACACCTTC. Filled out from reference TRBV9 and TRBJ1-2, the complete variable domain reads DSGVTQTPKHLITATGQRVTLRCSPRSGDLSVYWYQQSLDQGLQFLIQYYNGEERAKGNILERFSAQQFPDLHSELNLSSLELGDSALYFCASTAGSTLRAYTFGSGTRLTVV.

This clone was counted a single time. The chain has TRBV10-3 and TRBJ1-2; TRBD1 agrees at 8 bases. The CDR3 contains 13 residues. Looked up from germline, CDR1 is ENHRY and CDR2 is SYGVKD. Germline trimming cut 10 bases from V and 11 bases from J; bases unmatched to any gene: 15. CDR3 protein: CATGVGGQGLYTF. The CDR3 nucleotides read TGTGCCACCGGAGTCGGTGGACAGGGCCTGTACACCTTC.

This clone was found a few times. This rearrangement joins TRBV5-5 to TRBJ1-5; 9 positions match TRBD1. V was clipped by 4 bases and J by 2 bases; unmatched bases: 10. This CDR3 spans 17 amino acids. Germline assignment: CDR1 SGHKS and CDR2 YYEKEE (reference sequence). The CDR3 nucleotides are TGTGCCAGCAGCCTTCGCCGGGACAGGGAAGGCAATCAGCCCCAGCATTTT. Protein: CASSLRRDREGNQPQHF.

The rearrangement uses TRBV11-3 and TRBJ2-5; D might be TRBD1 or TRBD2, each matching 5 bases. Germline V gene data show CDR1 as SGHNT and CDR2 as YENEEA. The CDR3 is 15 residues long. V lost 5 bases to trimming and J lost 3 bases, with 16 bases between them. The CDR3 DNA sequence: TGTGCCAGCAGCCCACCAGGAGGCAGGGAAGAGACCCAGTACTTC. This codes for CASSPPGGREETQYF.

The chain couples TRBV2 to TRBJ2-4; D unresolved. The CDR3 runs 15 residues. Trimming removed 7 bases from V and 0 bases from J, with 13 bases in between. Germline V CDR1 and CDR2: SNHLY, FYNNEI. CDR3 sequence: CASKQSAVAKNIQYF. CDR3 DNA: TGTGCCAGCAAGCAGTCGGCGGTAGCCAAAAACATTCAGTACTTC.

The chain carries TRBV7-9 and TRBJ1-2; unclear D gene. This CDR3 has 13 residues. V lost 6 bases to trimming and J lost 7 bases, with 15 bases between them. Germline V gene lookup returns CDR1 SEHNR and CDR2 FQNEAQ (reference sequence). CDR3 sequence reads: CASSLSEGGGYTF. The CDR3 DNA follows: TGTGCCAGCAGTCTGAGTGAGGGAGGTGGCTACACCTTC. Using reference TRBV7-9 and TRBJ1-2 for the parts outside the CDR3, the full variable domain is DTGVSQNPRHKITKRGQNVTFRCDPISEHNRLYWYRQTLGQGPEFLTYFQNEAQLEKSRLLSDRFSAERPKGSFSTLEIQRTEQGDSAMYLCASSLSEGGGYTFGSGTRLTVV.

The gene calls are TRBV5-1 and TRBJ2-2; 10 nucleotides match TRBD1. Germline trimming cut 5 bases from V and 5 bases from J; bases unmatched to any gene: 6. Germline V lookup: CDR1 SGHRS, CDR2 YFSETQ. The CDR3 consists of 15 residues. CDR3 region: CASRAGQGFTGELFF. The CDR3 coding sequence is TGCGCCAGCAGAGCGGGACAGGGGTTTACCGGGGAGCTGTTTTTT. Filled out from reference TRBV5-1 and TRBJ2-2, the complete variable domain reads KAGVTQTPRYLIKTRGQQVTLSCSPISGHRSVSWYQQTPGQGLQFLFEYFSETQRNKGNFPGRFSGRQFSNSRSEMNVSTLELGDSALYLCASRAGQGFTGELFFGEGSRLTVL.

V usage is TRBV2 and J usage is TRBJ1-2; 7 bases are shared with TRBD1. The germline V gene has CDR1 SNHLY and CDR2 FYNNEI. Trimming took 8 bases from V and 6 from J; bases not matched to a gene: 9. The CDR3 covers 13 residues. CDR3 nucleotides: TGTGCCAGCCAAGACAGGGAGTATCATGGCTACACCTTC. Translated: CASQDREYHGYTF.

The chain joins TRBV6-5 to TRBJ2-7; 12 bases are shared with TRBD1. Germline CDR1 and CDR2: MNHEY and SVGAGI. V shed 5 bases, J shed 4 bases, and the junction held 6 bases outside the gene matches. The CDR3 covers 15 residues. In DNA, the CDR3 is TGTGCCAGCAGTATCCGGGACAGGGGGCTGTACGAGCAGTACTTC. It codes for CASSIRDRGLYEQYF.

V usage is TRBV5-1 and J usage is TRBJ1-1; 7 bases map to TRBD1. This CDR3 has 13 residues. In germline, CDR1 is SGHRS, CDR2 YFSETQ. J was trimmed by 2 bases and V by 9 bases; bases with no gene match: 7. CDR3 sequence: CATRDRINTEAFF. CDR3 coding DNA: TGCGCCACTAGGGACAGAATAAACACTGAAGCTTTCTTT.

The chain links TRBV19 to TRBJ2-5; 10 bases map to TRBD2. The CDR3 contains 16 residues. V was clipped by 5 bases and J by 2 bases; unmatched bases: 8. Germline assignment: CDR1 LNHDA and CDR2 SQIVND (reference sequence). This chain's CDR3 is CASSVRASGGQETQYF. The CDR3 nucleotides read TGTGCCAGTAGTGTGAGGGCTAGCGGGGGACAAGAGACCCAGTACTTC.

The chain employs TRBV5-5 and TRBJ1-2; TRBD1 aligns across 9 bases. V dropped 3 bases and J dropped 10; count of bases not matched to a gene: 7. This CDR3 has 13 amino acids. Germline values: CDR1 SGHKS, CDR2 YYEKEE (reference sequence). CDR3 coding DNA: TGTGCCAGCAGCTCACCGGGACAGGGTTTCTACACCTTC. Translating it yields CASSSPGQGFYTF.

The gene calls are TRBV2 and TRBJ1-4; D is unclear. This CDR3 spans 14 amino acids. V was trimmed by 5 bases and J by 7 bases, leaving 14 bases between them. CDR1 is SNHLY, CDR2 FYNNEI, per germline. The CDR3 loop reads CASSPPPEGEKLFF. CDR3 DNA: TGTGCCAGCAGTCCCCCCCCTGAGGGTGAAAAACTGTTTTTT.

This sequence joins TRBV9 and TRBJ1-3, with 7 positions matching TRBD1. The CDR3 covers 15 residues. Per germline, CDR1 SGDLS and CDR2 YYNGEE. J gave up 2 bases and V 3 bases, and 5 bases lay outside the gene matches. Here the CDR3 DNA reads TGTGCCAGCAGCGCAACACAGGGGACTGGAAACACCATATATTTT. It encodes CASSATQGTGNTIYF.

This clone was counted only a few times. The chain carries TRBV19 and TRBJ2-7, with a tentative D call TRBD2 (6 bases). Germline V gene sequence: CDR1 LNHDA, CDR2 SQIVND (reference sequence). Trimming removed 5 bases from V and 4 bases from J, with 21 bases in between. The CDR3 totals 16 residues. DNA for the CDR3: TGTGCCAGTAGTCCCTCTTCCCTCGGGGGTAGTTACGAGCAGTACTTC. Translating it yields CASSPSSLGGSYEQYF.

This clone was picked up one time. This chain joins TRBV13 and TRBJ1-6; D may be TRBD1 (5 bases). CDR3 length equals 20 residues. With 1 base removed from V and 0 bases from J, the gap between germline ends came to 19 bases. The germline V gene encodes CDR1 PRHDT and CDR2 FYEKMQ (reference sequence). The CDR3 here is CASSLALGAGVHSYNSPLHF. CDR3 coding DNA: TGTGCCAGCAGCTTAGCCCTGGGTGCGGGGGTACACTCCTATAATTCACCCCTCCACTTT.

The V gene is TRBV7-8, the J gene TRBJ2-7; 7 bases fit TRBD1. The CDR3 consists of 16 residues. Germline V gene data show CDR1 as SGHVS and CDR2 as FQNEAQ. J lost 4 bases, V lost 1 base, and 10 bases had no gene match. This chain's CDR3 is CASSLVPGQHRYEQYF. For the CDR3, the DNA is TGTGCCAGCAGCTTAGTGCCGGGACAGCATCGATACGAGCAGTACTTC.